This T cell receptor beta chain was captured in a study of blood T cell repertoires in COVID-19. Study as a whole: Samples of COVID-19 (acute and convalescent) were obtained from the United States, Italy and Spain. The cDNA or gDNA used as material had been derived from T cells, B-cell-depleted T cells, or PBMCs.

The V and J ends lost 5 bases and 0 bases respectively, with 23 bases between them. CDR1 and CDR2 (germline): SGHKS, YYEKEE (reference sequence). This CDR3 is built from 19 residues. Authors' methods: Amplifying reference gene primers gave estimates of nucleated cell counts. This table comes from immunoSEQ multiplex PCR, and its TCRdb copy is limited to in-frame clones, with some not included. The DNA gave D and trimming, while V, J and clone size come from that table. This table has about 170,000 clones, approximately 88% appearing once. Sample: peripheral blood. The clonotype originates from a woman in her sixties or seventies with acute or convalescent COVID-19. The gene calls are TRBV5-5 and TRBJ1-4; no definite D call. CDR3 loop: CASRAGEAPRVPTNEKLFF. The DNA of the CDR3 is TGTGCCAGCAGGGCCGGTGAGGCCCCGCGCGTTCCAACTAATGAAAAACTGTTTTTT.